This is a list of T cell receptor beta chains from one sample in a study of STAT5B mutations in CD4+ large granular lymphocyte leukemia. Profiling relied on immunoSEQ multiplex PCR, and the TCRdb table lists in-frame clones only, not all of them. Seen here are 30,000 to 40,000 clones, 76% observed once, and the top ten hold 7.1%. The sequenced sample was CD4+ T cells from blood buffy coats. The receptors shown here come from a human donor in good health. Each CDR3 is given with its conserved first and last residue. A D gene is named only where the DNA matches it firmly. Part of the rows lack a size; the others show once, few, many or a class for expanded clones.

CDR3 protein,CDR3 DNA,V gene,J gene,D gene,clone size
CASSQDLGQGSSGYTF,TGTGCCAGCAGCCAAGATCTCGGGCAGGGAAGTAGTGGCTACACCTTC,TRBV14,TRBJ1-2,-,-
CATGVAGNYGYTF,TGTGCCACCGGCGTGGCGGGAAACTATGGCTACACCTTC,TRBV10-3,TRBJ1-2,-,-
CASRAGYLTDTQYF,TGCGCCAGCAGGGCCGGGTACCTTACAGATACGCAGTATTTT,TRBV5-1,TRBJ2-3,-,-
CASSKTPSGTQYF,TGTGCCAGCAGCAAGACTCCCTCTGGGACCCAGTACTTC,TRBV7-3,TRBJ2-5,-,-
CASSAGQGPYNEQFF,TGTGCCAGCAGCGCGGGACAGGGCCCCTACAATGAGCAGTTCTTC,TRBV7-2,TRBJ2-1,TRBD1,-
CASSLGGVLTEAFF,TGTGCCAGCAGCTTGGGGGGGGTATTGACTGAAGCTTTCTTT,TRBV5-6,TRBJ1-1,-,-
CAISAEERNSEAFF,TGTGCCATCAGTGCCGAAGAGAGGAACTCTGAAGCTTTCTTT,TRBV10-3,TRBJ1-1,-,-
CASSVESGSYNEQFF,TGTGCCAGCAGCGTCGAAAGCGGGTCTTACAATGAGCAGTTCTTC,TRBV11-3,TRBJ2-1,-,-
CASSPSGPNAGNTIYF,TGCGCCAGCAGCCCCTCGGGCCCGAACGCAGGAAACACCATATATTTT,TRBV4-3,TRBJ1-3,-,-
CASSPGTEYGYTF,TGTGCCAGCAGCCCCGGGACGGAATACGGCTACACCTTC,TRBV5-4,TRBJ1-2,-,-
CATSSIDTQYF,TGTGCCACCAGCAGTATAGATACGCAGTATTTT,TRBV15,TRBJ2-3,-,once
CASSLGTSGSTGELFF,TGCGCCAGCAGCCTCGGGACTAGCGGGAGTACAGGGGAGCTGTTTTTT,TRBV5-1,TRBJ2-2,TRBD2,-
CASGPSGTGGAYTQYF,TGTGCTAGTGGGCCCTCCGGGACAGGGGGCGCGTATACGCAGTATTTT,TRBV12-5,TRBJ2-3,TRBD1,-
CASSFRQNTEAFF,TGTGCCAGCAGCTTCAGGCAGAACACTGAAGCTTTCTTT,TRBV11-2,TRBJ1-1,-,-
CASSIAGLNTEAFF,TGTGCCAGTAGTATAGCAGGATTGAACACTGAAGCTTTCTTT,TRBV19,TRBJ1-1,-,-
CASSSRDRGRSGELFF,TGTGCCAGTAGTTCCCGGGACAGGGGGCGATCCGGGGAGCTGTTTTTT,TRBV19,TRBJ2-2,TRBD1,-
CASSRLTTDQQYF,TGTGCCAGCAGCCGCCTGACTACTGATCAGCAGTATTTT,TRBV9,TRBJ2-3,-,-
CASSSPARREKLFF,TGTGCCAGTAGTTCTCCCGCCCGGAGGGAAAAACTGTTTTTT,TRBV19,TRBJ1-4,-,few
CASSLAGTGGANEQFF,TGTGCCAGCAGCTTGGCTGGGACGGGAGGGGCCAATGAGCAGTTCTTC,TRBV5-4,TRBJ2-1,TRBD2,-
CASSSRGSEETQYF,TGTGCCAGCAGCTCCAGGGGGTCTGAAGAGACCCAGTACTTC,TRBV7-2,TRBJ2-5,TRBD1,-
CASSLGEATYEQYF,TGTGCCAGCAGCTTGGGTGAAGCAACCTACGAGCAGTACTTC,TRBV11-2,TRBJ2-7,-,-
CASRTTTSGYNEQFF,TGTGCCAGCAGAACCACGACTAGCGGCTACAATGAGCAGTTCTTC,TRBV7-2,TRBJ2-1,TRBD2,-
CASSTGTGGPPLHF,TGTGCCAGCAGTACCGGGACAGGGGGCCCGCCCCTCCACTTT,TRBV6-4,TRBJ1-6,TRBD1,once
CASSSTSGDYNEQFF,TGTGCCAGCAGTTCGACTAGCGGGGACTACAATGAGCAGTTCTTC,TRBV25-1,TRBJ2-1,TRBD2,-
CASRNNEQFF,TGTGCCAGCAGGAACAATGAGCAGTTCTTC,TRBV7-8,TRBJ2-1,-,-
CASSLRQNTEAFF,TGTGCCAGCAGCTTACGACAGAACACTGAAGCTTTCTTT,TRBV7-2,TRBJ1-1,-,-
CASSAEGVRDTEAFF,TGTGCCAGCAGTGCGGAGGGGGTCAGGGACACTGAAGCTTTCTTT,TRBV28,TRBJ1-1,-,-
CASSLGPGGDGYTF,TGTGCCAGCAGCTTAGGCCCCGGGGGAGACGGCTACACCTTC,TRBV7-8,TRBJ1-2,-,-
CASSPDRAGNTIYF,TGTGCCAGCTCACCAGACAGGGCTGGAAACACCATATATTTT,TRBV18,TRBJ1-3,TRBD1,-
CSALGIGGMNTEAFF,TGCAGCGCCCTGGGGATCGGGGGGATGAACACTGAAGCTTTCTTT,TRBV29-1,TRBJ1-1,-,few
CASSLVGSLGSEQYF,TGTGCCAGCAGCTTAGTAGGCTCCCTGGGGTCGGAGCAGTACTTC,TRBV11-2,TRBJ2-7,-,-
CASSAIAGRSTDTQYF,TGTGCCAGCAGTGCAATCGCAGGACGTAGCACAGATACGCAGTATTTT,TRBV6-1,TRBJ2-3,-,-
CASSWLAGGPREQYF,TGTGCCAGCAGCTGGCTAGCGGGAGGGCCGAGGGAGCAGTACTTC,TRBV7-9,TRBJ2-7,TRBD2,few
CASSYGTGKHGYTF,TGCGCCAGCAGCTACGGGACAGGGAAACATGGCTACACCTTC,TRBV5-1,TRBJ1-2,TRBD1,-
CASSSQGGVTEAFF,TGTGCCAGCAGCTCACAGGGTGGCGTCACTGAAGCTTTCTTT,TRBV7-3,TRBJ1-1,-,few
CASPKSGYQPQHF,TGTGCCAGTCCCAAGAGCGGTTATCAGCCCCAGCATTTT,TRBV11-3,TRBJ1-5,-,-
CASSQGPGQGAAGAKNIQYF,TGCGCCAGCAGCCAAGGACCGGGACAGGGGGCTGCCGGAGCCAAAAACATTCAGTACTTC,TRBV4-1,TRBJ2-4,TRBD1,-
CASRIRAGVAALYEQYF,TGTGCCAGCAGAATTAGGGCGGGCGTAGCGGCACTATACGAGCAGTACTTC,TRBV21-1,TRBJ2-7,-,-
CASSEGYLRQYF,TGTGCCAGCAGTGAGGGCTATCTGAGGCAGTACTTC,TRBV6-1,TRBJ2-7,-,-
CASSAGTPTNTGELFF,TGTGCCAGCTCAGCCGGGACGCCCACGAACACCGGGGAGCTGTTTTTT,TRBV18,TRBJ2-2,-,-
CASSPPIGGSNTEAFF,TGTGCCAGCAGCCCACCTATTGGGGGGTCGAACACTGAAGCTTTCTTT,TRBV7-2,TRBJ1-1,-,once
CASSLGQGGQPQHF,TGTGCCAGCAGCTTGGGACAGGGTGGGCAGCCCCAGCATTTT,TRBV7-9,TRBJ1-5,TRBD1,-
CASSHVGINAGELFF,TGTGCCAGCAGCCACGTCGGTATAAATGCCGGGGAGCTGTTTTTT,TRBV7-2,TRBJ2-2,-,-
CASRRQVNTGELFF,TGTGCCAGTAGGCGTCAAGTAAACACCGGGGAGCTGTTTTTT,TRBV19,TRBJ2-2,-,few
CASSSTTGDGRQPQHF,TGTGCCAGCAGCTCCACGACAGGGGATGGCAGGCAGCCCCAGCATTTT,TRBV4-2,TRBJ1-5,TRBD1,-
CASSQVDRGSYGYTF,TGTGCCAGCAGCCAAGTCGACAGGGGCAGCTATGGCTACACCTTC,TRBV5-4,TRBJ1-2,TRBD1,-